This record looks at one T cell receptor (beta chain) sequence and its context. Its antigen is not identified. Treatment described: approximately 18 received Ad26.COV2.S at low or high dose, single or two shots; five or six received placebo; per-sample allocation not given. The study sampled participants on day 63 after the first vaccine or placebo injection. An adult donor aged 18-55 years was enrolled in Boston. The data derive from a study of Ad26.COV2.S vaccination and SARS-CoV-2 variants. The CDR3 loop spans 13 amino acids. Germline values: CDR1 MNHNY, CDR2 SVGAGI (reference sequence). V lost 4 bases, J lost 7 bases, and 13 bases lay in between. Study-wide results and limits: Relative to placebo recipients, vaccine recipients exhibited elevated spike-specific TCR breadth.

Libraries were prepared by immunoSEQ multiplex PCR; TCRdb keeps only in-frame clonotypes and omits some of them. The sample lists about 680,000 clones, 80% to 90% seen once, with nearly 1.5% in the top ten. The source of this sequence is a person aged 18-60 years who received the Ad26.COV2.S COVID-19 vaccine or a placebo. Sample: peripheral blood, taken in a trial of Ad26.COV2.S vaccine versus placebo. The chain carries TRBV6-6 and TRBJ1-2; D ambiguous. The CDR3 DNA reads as TGTGCCAGCAGTTCCGACCCTAGGACTGGCTACACCTTC. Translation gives CASSSDPRTGYTF.